This T cell receptor beta chain was observed in a study of OX40 agonist ivuxolimab in advanced cancers. Study-level points and caveats: The authors also found low normalized T-cell clonal expansion in some nonresponders.

Germline V gene data show CDR1 as KGHSH and CDR2 as LQKENI. V was trimmed by 6 bases and J by 7 bases, leaving 15 bases between them. This CDR3 is 13 amino acids long. On cycle 4 day 1 and cycle 7 day 1, as well as at baseline, blood was sampled. Details on this clone: The antigen remains unidentified.

TCRdb keeps only in-frame clones here, not all; method: immunoSEQ multiplex PCR. The sample records around 94,000 clones, around 90% being singletons. The specimen comprised CD4+ or CD8+ T cells sorted from blood, sampled in a trial of the OX40 agonist ivuxolimab. The TCR was taken from an adult with an advanced solid tumor such as melanoma, head and neck, liver or kidney cancer. This chain connects TRBV18 to TRBJ1-1, with D possibly TRBD1 on 5 matching bases. Here the CDR3 reads CASSPGTHSEAFF. CDR3 bases: TGTGCCAGCTCCCCCGGGACCCACAGTGAAGCTTTCTTT.